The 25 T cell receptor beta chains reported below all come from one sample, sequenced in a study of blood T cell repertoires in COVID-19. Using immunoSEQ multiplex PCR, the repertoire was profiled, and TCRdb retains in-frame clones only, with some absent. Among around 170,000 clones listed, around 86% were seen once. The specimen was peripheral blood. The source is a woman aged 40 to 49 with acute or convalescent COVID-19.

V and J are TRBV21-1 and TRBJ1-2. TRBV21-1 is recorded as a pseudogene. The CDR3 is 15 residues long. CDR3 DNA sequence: TGTGCCAGCAGCAAAGAAGGGAGGGCAGGATATGGCTACACCTTC. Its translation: CASSKEGRAGYGYTF.

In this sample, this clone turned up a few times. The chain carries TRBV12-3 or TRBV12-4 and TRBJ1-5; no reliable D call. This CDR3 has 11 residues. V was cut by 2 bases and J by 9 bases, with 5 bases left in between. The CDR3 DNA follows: TGTGCCAGCAGTTTAACGGGGCCCCAGCATTTT. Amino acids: CASSLTGPQHF.

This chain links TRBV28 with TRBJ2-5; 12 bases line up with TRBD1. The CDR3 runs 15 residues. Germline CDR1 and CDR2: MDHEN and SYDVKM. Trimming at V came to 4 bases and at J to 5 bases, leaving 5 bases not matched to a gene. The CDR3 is CASSSSGQGAETQYF. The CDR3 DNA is TGTGCCAGCAGTTCATCGGGACAGGGGGCTGAGACCCAGTACTTC.

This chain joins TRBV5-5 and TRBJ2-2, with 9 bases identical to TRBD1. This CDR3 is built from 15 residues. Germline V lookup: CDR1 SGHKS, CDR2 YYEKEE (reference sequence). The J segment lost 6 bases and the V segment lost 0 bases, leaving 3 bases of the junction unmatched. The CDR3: CASSLGDRAAGELFF. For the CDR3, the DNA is TGTGCCAGCAGCTTGGGGGACAGGGCAGCCGGGGAGCTGTTTTTT.

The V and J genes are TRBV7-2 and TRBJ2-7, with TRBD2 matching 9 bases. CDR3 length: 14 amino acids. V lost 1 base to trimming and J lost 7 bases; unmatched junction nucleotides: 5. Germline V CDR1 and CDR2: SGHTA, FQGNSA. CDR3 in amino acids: CASSLVLAGVEQYF. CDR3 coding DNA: TGTGCCAGCAGCTTAGTTTTAGCGGGGGTGGAGCAGTACTTC.

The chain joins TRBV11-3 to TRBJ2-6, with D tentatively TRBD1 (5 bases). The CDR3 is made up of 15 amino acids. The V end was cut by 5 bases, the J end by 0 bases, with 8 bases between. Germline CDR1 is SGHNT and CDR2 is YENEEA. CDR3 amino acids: CASSQGDSGANVLTF. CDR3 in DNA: TGTGCCAGCAGCCAAGGGGACTCTGGGGCCAACGTCCTGACTTTC.

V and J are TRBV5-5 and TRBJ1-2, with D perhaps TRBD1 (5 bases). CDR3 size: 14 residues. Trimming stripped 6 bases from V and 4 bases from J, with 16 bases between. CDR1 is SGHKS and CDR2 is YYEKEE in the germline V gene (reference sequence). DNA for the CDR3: TGTGCCAGCACCCTCCAGGGAAGGGTCTATGGCTACACCTTC. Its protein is CASTLQGRVYGYTF.

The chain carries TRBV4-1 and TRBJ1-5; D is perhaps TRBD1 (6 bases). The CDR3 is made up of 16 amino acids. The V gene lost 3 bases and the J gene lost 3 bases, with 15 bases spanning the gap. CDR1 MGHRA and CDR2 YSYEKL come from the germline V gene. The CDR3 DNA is TGCGCCAGCAGCCAGGACCGGGACACTTTCAATCAGCCCCAGCATTTT. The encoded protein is CASSQDRDTFNQPQHF.

The CDR3 DNA is TGTGCCTGGAGTGTAAGCCCCTTCTATGGCTACACCTTC. It specifies CAWSVSPFYGYTF. This sequence joins TRBV30 and TRBJ1-2; D uncertain. Germline CDR1 is GTSNPN and CDR2 is SVGIG (reference sequence). This CDR3 region has 13 residues. V was pared by 0 bases and J by 4 bases, with 9 bases between.

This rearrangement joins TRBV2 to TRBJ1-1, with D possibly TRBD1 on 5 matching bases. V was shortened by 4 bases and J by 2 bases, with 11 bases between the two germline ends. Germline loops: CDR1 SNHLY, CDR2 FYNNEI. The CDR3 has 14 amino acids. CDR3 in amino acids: CASSVQGGNTEAFF. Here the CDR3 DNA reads TGTGCCAGCAGTGTGCAGGGAGGCAACACTGAAGCTTTCTTT.

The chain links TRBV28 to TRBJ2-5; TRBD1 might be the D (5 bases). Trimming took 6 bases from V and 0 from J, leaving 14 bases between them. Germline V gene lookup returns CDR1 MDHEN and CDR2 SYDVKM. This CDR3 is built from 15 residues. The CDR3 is CASSPRARYQETQYF. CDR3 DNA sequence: TGTGCCAGCAGCCCCAGGGCGAGGTACCAAGAGACCCAGTACTTC.

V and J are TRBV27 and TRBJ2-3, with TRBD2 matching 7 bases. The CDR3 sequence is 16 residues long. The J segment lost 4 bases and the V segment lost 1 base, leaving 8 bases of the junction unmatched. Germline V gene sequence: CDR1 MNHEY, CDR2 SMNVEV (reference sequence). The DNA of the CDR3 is TGTGCCAGCAGTTTATTCGGGGGAGGGATCGCAGATACGCAGTATTTT. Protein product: CASSLFGGGIADTQYF.

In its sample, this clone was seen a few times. The CDR3 loop reads CASSLGGVTSPYEQYF. Written as DNA, the CDR3 is TGTGCCAGCAGCTTGGGCGGGGTGACTAGCCCCTACGAGCAGTACTTC. The chain has TRBV5-5 and TRBJ2-7, with 7 positions matching TRBD2. J lost 2 bases, V lost 0 bases, and 8 bases had no gene match. Germline CDR1 reads SGHKS; CDR2 reads YYEKEE (reference sequence). The CDR3 contains 16 residues. Full variable domain (missing parts from reference TRBV5-5 and TRBJ2-7): DAGVTQSPTHLIKTRGQQVTLRCSPISGHKSVSWYQQVLGQGPQFIFQYYEKEERGRGNFPDRFSARQFPNYSSELNVNALLLGDSALYLCASSLGGVTSPYEQYFGPGTRLTVT.

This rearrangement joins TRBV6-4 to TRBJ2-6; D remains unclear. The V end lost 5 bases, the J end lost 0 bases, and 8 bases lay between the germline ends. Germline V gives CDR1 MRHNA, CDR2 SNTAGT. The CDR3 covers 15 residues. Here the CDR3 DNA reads TGTGCCAGCAGTCCTTACAGCTCTGGGGCCAACGTCCTGACTTTC. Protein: CASSPYSSGANVLTF.

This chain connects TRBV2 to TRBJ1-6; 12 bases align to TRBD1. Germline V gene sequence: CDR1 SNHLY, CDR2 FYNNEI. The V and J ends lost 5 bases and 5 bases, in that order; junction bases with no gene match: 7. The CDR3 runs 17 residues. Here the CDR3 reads CASSLRDRGRNNSPLHF. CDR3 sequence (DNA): TGTGCCAGCAGTCTACGGGACAGGGGGCGCAATAATTCACCCCTCCACTTT.

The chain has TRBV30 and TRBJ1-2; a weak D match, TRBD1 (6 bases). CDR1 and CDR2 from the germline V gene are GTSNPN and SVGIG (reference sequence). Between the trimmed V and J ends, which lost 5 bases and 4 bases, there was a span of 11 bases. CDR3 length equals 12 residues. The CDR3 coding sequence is TGTGCCTGGCACAGGGCCATCTATGGCTACACCTTC. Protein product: CAWHRAIYGYTF.

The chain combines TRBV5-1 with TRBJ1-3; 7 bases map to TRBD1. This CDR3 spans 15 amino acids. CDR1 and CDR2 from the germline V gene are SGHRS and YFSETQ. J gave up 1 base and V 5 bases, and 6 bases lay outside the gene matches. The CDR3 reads CASSSGGLSGNTIYF. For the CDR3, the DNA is TGCGCCAGCAGTTCAGGGGGTTTATCTGGAAACACCATATATTTT.

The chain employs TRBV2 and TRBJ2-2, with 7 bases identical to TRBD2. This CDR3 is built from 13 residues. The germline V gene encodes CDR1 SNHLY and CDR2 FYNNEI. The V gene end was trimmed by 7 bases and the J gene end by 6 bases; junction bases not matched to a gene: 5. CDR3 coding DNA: TGTGCCAGCACTCTGGGGGGGTCCGGGGAGCTGTTTTTT. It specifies CASTLGGSGELFF. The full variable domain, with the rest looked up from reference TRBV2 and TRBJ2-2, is EPEVTQTPSHQVTQMGQEVILRCVPISNHLYFYWYRQILGQKVEFLVSFYNNEISEKSEIFDDQFSVERPDGSNFTLKIRSTKLEDSAMYFCASTLGGSGELFFGEGSRLTVL.

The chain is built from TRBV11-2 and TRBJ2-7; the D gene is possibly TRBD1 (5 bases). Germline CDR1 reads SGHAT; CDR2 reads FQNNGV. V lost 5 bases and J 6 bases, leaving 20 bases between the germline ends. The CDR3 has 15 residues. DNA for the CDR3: TGTGCCAGCAGCCGTATGGGTGTCTCAGGGTTCGAGCAGTACTTC. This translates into CASSRMGVSGFEQYF.

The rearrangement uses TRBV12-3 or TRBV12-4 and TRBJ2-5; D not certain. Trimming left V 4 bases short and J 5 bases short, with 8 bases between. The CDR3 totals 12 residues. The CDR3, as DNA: TGTGCCAGCAGTTCCCTACGGGAGACCCAGTACTTC. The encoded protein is CASSSLRETQYF.

CDR3 sequence: CSVESQGGGTQYF. CDR3 coding DNA: TGCAGCGTTGAATCCCAGGGCGGGGGGACCCAGTACTTC. This rearrangement joins TRBV29-1 to TRBJ2-5, with 7 bases fitting TRBD2. The length of the CDR3 is 13 residues. Per the germline V gene, CDR1 is SQVTM and CDR2 is ANQGSEA. With 2 bases clipped from V and 7 bases from J, the junction kept 7 bases outside the gene matches.

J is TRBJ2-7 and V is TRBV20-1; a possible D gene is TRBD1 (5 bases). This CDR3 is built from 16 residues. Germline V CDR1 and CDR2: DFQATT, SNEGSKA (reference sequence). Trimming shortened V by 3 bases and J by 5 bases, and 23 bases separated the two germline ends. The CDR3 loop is CSASPINHGRADEQYF. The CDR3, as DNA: TGCAGTGCTAGTCCCATCAACCACGGCAGGGCGGACGAGCAGTACTTC.

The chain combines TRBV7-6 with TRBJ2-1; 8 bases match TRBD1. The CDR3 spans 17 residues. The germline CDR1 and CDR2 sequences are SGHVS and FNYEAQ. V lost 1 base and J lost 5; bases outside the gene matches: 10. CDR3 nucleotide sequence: TGTGCCAGCAGCTTAGGTCAGGGGGCGTTTTCCCACAATGAGCAGTTCTTC. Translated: CASSLGQGAFSHNEQFF. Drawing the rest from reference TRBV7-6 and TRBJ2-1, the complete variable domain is GAGVSQSPRYKVTKRGQDVALRCDPISGHVSLYWYRQALGQGPEFLTYFNYEAQQDKSGLPNDRFSAERPEGSISTLTIQRTEQRDSAMYRCASSLGQGAFSHNEQFFGPGTRLTVL.

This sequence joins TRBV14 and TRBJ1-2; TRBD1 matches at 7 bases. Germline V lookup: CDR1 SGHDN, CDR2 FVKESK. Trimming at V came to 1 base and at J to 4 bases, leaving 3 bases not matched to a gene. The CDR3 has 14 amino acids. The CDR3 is CASSQGGGGYGYTF. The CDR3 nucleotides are TGTGCCAGCAGCCAAGGAGGGGGCGGCTATGGCTACACCTTC.

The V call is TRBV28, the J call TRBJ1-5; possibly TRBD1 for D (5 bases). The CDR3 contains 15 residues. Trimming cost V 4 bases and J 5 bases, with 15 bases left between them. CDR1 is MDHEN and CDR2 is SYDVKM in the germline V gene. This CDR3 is CASSSLGRRDQPQHF. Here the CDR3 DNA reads TGTGCCAGCAGTTCCTTGGGGCGGCGAGATCAGCCCCAGCATTTT.